The 8 T cell receptor beta chains below were found in one sample sequenced in a study of low-dose radiotherapy and immunotherapy resistance in tumors. The time point here: after trial treatment. Treatment given: LDRT plus nivolumab, ipilimumab, low-dose cyclophosphamide and aspirin (RACIN trial). Alpha- and beta-chain coverage of first-strand cDNA came from TRAV- and TRBV-specific primers. The PCR that amplified TCRs ran for around 22 cycles, relying on a constant-region primer and a V-primer adapter. TCRdb itself ran the reads through MiXCR, one entry per CDR3 protein. The table has 65,000 to 95,000 distinct CDR3 sequences, around a sixth seen once. This specimen consisted of PBMCs, obtained after low-dose radiotherapy plus immunotherapy. These receptor sequences come from a male donor with prostate cancer.

The table lists this clonotype with many counts. The chain uses TRBV6-8 and TRBJ2-1, with 11 bases identical to TRBD2. Trimming took 5 bases from V and 7 from J; bases not matched to a gene: 7. The CDR3 consists of 15 residues. Germline V gene data show CDR1 as MNHGY and CDR2 as SAAAGT. The DNA for the CDR3 is TGTGCCAGCAGTGAGGGGACTAGCGGCGGGAATGAGCAGTTCTTC. Its translation: CASSEGTSGGNEQFF.

Many counts were recorded for this clonotype. The CDR3 spells CASSFGGWGANVLTF. Here the CDR3 DNA reads TGTGCCAGCAGTTTCGGGGGCTGGGGGGCCAACGTCCTGACTTTC. The gene calls are TRBV27 and TRBJ2-6; D might be TRBD1 or TRBD2, each matching 6 bases. The CDR3 spans 15 residues. Trimming cost V 3 bases and J 4 bases, with 10 bases left between them. Germline CDR1 is MNHEY and CDR2 is SMNVEV (reference sequence).

This clonotype showed up just a few times. At one boundary the junction diverges from the germline segment, which might be a read error. This sequence joins TRBV6-2 or TRBV6-3 and TRBJ1-5; 8 nucleotides line up with TRBD1. Per the germline V gene, CDR1 is MNHEY and CDR2 is SVGEGT. CDR3 length: 15 residues. The CDR3 protein is CASSYVGQGKQPQHF. CDR3 DNA: TGTGCCAGCAGTTACGTCGGACAGGGCAAGCAGCCCCAGCATTTT.

V gene TRBV5-1 combines with J gene TRBJ2-2; TRBD2 agrees at 12 bases. CDR1 is SGHRS and CDR2 is YFSETQ in the germline V gene. CDR3 length: 18 residues. The V and J ends lost 7 bases and 3 bases, in that order; junction bases with no gene match: 13. CDR3 nucleotide sequence: TGCGCCAGCTGCCCCGCTAGCGGGAGGGTTCGGGACACCGGGGAGCTGTTTTTT. This sequence encodes CASCPASGRVRDTGELFF.

This clonotype appeared many times. J is TRBJ2-2 and V is TRBV11-3; D unclear. Trimming stripped 5 bases from V and 0 bases from J, with 7 bases between. CDR3 length: 14 residues. Germline CDR1 reads SGHNT; CDR2 reads YENEEA. CDR3 residues: CASSPLTNTGELFF. In DNA, the CDR3 is TGTGCCAGCAGCCCCTTAACGAACACCGGGGAGCTGTTTTTT.

In the case of this clonotype: A much bigger clone sits one base away, suggesting this may be a read error. The chain recombines TRBV20-1 with TRBJ2-7; D is undetermined. The CDR3 runs 11 residues. The germline V gene encodes CDR1 DFQATT and CDR2 SNEGSKA (reference sequence). The CDR3 nucleotides read TGCAGTGCGACAAGGGCCTACGAGCTGTACTTC. Translating it yields CSATRAYELYF.

This clonotype was counted at least ten times. V gene TRBV29-1 combines with J gene TRBJ1-4, with D perhaps TRBD1 (6 bases). Trimming took 5 bases from V and 10 from J, leaving 14 bases between them. CDR1 and CDR2 (germline): SQVTM, ANQGSEA. The CDR3 runs 12 residues. The CDR3 loop reads CSVKTGSGKLFF. CDR3 DNA sequence: TGCAGCGTTAAAACAGGGTCCGGAAAACTGTTTTTT.

This clonotype has at least ten counts. This chain's CDR3 is CASSQEGSTGELFF. The CDR3 coding sequence is TGTGCCAGCAGCCAAGAGGGGTCCACCGGGGAGCTGTTTTTT. The rearrangement uses TRBV7-9 and TRBJ2-2; D is possibly TRBD1 or TRBD2 (5 bases each). The germline gives CDR1 SEHNR, CDR2 FQNEAQ (reference sequence). V was trimmed by 5 bases and J by 4 bases, leaving 11 bases between them. The CDR3 length is 14 residues.